Below, 29 T cell receptor beta chains from the same sample are listed, as sequenced in a study of T-cell memory formation after mild COVID-19. TCRdb re-derived calls from the 5' RACE reads in MiXCR, one entry per CDR3 protein. This sample has roughly 580,000 distinct CDR3 sequences, with roughly 18% found just once. The source material was PBMCs or a T cell subset sorted from them (not recorded which). The receptors originated from an adult woman who had mild COVID-19 (a few samples of this study predate the infection). Cell type and time point are not known.

This clonotype was seen a handful of times. The CDR3 reads CATSDGFGTGGLETQYF. The CDR3 DNA sequence: TGTGCCACCAGTGATGGGTTTGGGACAGGGGGCTTGGAGACCCAGTACTTC. The genes are TRBV24-1 and TRBJ2-5, with 12 bases matching TRBD1. This CDR3 is 17 amino acids long. Per germline, CDR1 KGHDR and CDR2 SFDVKD. V shed 3 bases and J 5 bases; nucleotides not matched to a gene: 9.

This clonotype was seen only a few times. The chain has TRBV18 and TRBJ2-7; D not resolved. CDR3 length: 15 amino acids. Trimming cost V 5 bases and J 6 bases, with 20 bases left between them. Germline CDR1 reads KGHSH; CDR2 reads LQKENI. The CDR3 protein is CASSMAPLRMCEQYF. CDR3 coding DNA: TGTGCCAGCTCAATGGCCCCGCTTAGGATGTGCGAGCAGTACTTC.

The chain carries TRBV9 and TRBJ1-4, with D tentatively TRBD1 (5 bases). CDR3 size: 15 residues. V dropped 2 bases and J dropped 7 bases, with 15 bases sitting between them. Germline V gene sequence: CDR1 SGDLS, CDR2 YYNGEE. DNA for the CDR3: TGTGCCAGCAGCGTGGAGGGGTCGAGAGGTGAAAAACTGTTTTTT. Its translation: CASSVEGSRGEKLFF.

This clonotype was seen only a few times. The chain recombines TRBV5-1 with TRBJ1-3; the D is unclear. Germline assignment: CDR1 SGHRS and CDR2 YFSETQ. V lost 1 base to trimming and J lost 3 bases, with 8 bases between them. The CDR3 sequence is 14 residues long. The CDR3 DNA sequence: TGCGCCAGCAGCTTGTGGGCGAGTGGAAACACCATATATTTT. The encoded protein is CASSLWASGNTIYF.

This clonotype was seen once. The chain recombines TRBV18 with TRBJ2-1, with 13 bases matching TRBD2. The CDR3 sequence is 19 residues long. Germline V gene sequence: CDR1 KGHSH, CDR2 LQKENI. Losses at the gene ends were 3 bases for V and 0 bases for J; bases not matched to a gene: 8. CDR3: CASSPRLAGGLSSYNEQFF. The CDR3 DNA is TGTGCCAGCTCACCTAGACTAGCGGGGGGCTTGAGCTCCTACAATGAGCAGTTCTTC.

The rearrangement joins TRBV7-9 to TRBJ2-2; D is undetermined. With 3 bases removed from V and 1 base from J, the gap between germline ends came to 9 bases. CDR1 and CDR2 from the germline V gene are SEHNR and FQNEAQ (reference sequence). This CDR3 is 15 amino acids long. The chain's CDR3 is CASSFVSQNTGELFF. In DNA, the CDR3 is TGTGCCAGCAGCTTCGTCTCGCAGAACACCGGGGAGCTGTTTTTT.

This clonotype was observed a few times. The V call is TRBV5-1, the J call TRBJ1-2; D unclear. Trimming pared 4 bases from V and 5 bases from J, leaving 15 bases between. CDR3 length: 14 residues. Per the germline V gene, CDR1 is SGHRS and CDR2 is YFSETQ. DNA of the CDR3: TGCGCCAGCAGCAGCGGACCACCCGGGTATGGCTACACCTTC. Encoded protein: CASSSGPPGYGYTF.

This clonotype showed up just a few times. The chain links TRBV7-2 to TRBJ2-1; unclear D gene. Between the trimmed V and J ends, which lost 3 bases and 9 bases, there was a span of 9 bases. CDR3 length: 12 amino acids. The germline CDR1 and CDR2 sequences are SGHTA and FQGNSA. The CDR3 DNA sequence: TGTGCCAGCAGCTTTCTCTCCGGTGAGCAGTTCTTC. Its protein product is CASSFLSGEQFF.

CDR3 sequence: CASSYSATPSVEQYF. The CDR3 coding sequence is TGTGCCAGCAGTTACTCTGCGACTCCTTCGGTCGAGCAGTACTTC. The J gene is TRBJ2-7, the V gene TRBV6-2 or TRBV6-3; D not certain. The germline V gene has CDR1 MNHEY and CDR2 SVGEGT. V lost 0 bases, J lost 6 bases, and 15 bases lay in between. The CDR3 runs 15 residues.

This clonotype was recorded a few times. V usage is TRBV12-3 or TRBV12-4 and J usage is TRBJ1-3; D perhaps matches TRBD1 (5 bases). The V end was cut by 5 bases, the J end by 4 bases, with 15 bases between. The CDR3 has 15 residues. CDR3 in DNA: TGTGCCAGCAGTCCAAGCGGGGGTTGGGGAAACACCATATATTTT. Its translation: CASSPSGGWGNTIYF.

This chain joins TRBV6-6 and TRBJ1-3, with D possibly TRBD1 on 5 matching bases. CDR3 length equals 17 residues. Trimming removed 2 bases at V and 0 bases at J, with 14 bases between. Germline V CDR1 and CDR2: MNHNY, SVGAGI (reference sequence). CDR3 DNA sequence: TGTGCCAGCAGTTACGGGGACGGACGTTCCTCTGGAAACACCATATATTTT. As protein: CASSYGDGRSSGNTIYF.

Here the CDR3 reads CSARGGWYGYTF. The CDR3, as DNA: TGCAGTGCTAGAGGGGGATGGTATGGCTACACCTTC. The chain couples TRBV20-1 to TRBJ1-2, with no clear D. CDR3 length: 12 amino acids. Germline assignment: CDR1 DFQATT and CDR2 SNEGSKA (reference sequence). V was shortened by 1 base and J by 5 bases, with 8 bases between the two germline ends.

The V gene is TRBV12-3 or TRBV12-4, the J gene TRBJ2-3; 8 nucleotides align to TRBD2. With V trimmed by 9 bases and J by 5 bases, 10 bases remained unmatched. The CDR3 length is 14 residues. The CDR3 DNA follows: TGTGCCAGTTACCGAGGACTAGCAGGAGATACGCAGTATTTT. This codes for CASYRGLAGDTQYF.

In its sample, this clonotype was seen a few times. The chain carries TRBV12-3 or TRBV12-4 and TRBJ1-4; D remains unclear. Between the trimmed V and J ends, which lost 3 bases and 8 bases, there was a span of 10 bases. This CDR3 comprises 13 residues. This CDR3 reads CASSFFGGEKLFF. The CDR3 coding sequence is TGTGCCAGCAGTTTCTTTGGTGGGGAAAAACTGTTTTTT.

The gene calls are TRBV7-9 and TRBJ2-1; TRBD2 matches 7 bases. CDR1 and CDR2 from the germline V gene are SEHNR and FQNEAQ (reference sequence). The length of the CDR3 is 15 residues. Trimming removed 1 base from V and 8 bases from J; junction bases left unmatched: 8. The CDR3 DNA reads TGTGCCAGCAGCTTAGTTCGGGAGGAGAAAGATGAGCAGTTCTTC. This encodes CASSLVREEKDEQFF.

V and J are TRBV12-3 or TRBV12-4 and TRBJ2-1, with 12 bases matching TRBD2. Trimming removed 2 bases from V and 9 bases from J; junction bases left unmatched: 14. The CDR3 has 18 amino acids. CDR3 amino acids: CASSLLVGLAGGLGEQFF. The CDR3 DNA sequence: TGTGCCAGCAGTTTATTAGTGGGGCTAGCGGGAGGGTTGGGTGAGCAGTTCTTC.

This clonotype turned up a few times. V gene TRBV20-1 combines with J gene TRBJ1-1; 7 bases are shared with TRBD1. The germline gives CDR1 DFQATT, CDR2 SNEGSKA (reference sequence). This CDR3 contains 13 residues. Trimming cost V 5 bases and J 2 bases; bases outside gene matches: 5. The DNA for the CDR3 is TGCAGTGCTCCGAGACAGGGTAACACTGAAGCTTTCTTT. Encoded protein: CSAPRQGNTEAFF.

This clonotype was observed a handful of times. This chain connects TRBV7-9 to TRBJ2-1, with 9 positions matching TRBD2. The CDR3 sequence is 15 residues long. The ends lost 7 bases at V and 6 bases at J; junction bases unmatched: 10. Germline lookup yields CDR1 SEHNR and CDR2 FQNEAQ (reference sequence). CDR3 residues: CASKGAGGPVNEQFF. In nucleotides, the CDR3 is TGTGCCAGCAAAGGGGCGGGAGGGCCGGTCAATGAGCAGTTCTTC.

This rearrangement joins TRBV7-6 to TRBJ2-3; no clear D gene. The CDR3 is 14 amino acids. Germline V lookup: CDR1 SGHVS, CDR2 FNYEAQ. V lost 1 base and J lost 2, with 7 bases in between. CDR3 nucleotides: TGTGCCAGCAGCTTAGACTTGAACACAGATACGCAGTATTTT. It is translated as CASSLDLNTDTQYF.

The chain is built from TRBV7-2 and TRBJ2-1; tentative D call: TRBD2 (6 bases). V lost 0 bases, J lost 3 bases, and 15 bases lay in between. The germline gives CDR1 SGHTA, CDR2 FQGNSA. The CDR3 loop spans 17 amino acids. The CDR3 DNA follows: TGTGCCAGCAGCTTAGCCGAGGCAGCGGGCGGCTACAATGAGCAGTTCTTC. This codes for CASSLAEAAGGYNEQFF.

This clonotype has only a few counts. The chain carries TRBV6-6 and TRBJ2-3, with 9 positions matching TRBD1. J gave up 4 bases and V 5 bases, and 7 bases lay outside the gene matches. The CDR3 totals 15 residues. Germline V gene lookup returns CDR1 MNHNY and CDR2 SVGAGI (reference sequence). CDR3: CASSHRDRGADTQYF. The DNA for the CDR3 is TGTGCCAGCAGTCACCGCGACAGGGGGGCAGATACGCAGTATTTT.

This clonotype was picked up many times. V is TRBV11-1 and J is TRBJ1-1; D may be TRBD1 (5 bases). V lost 4 bases and J 4 bases, leaving 16 bases between the germline ends. Germline lookup yields CDR1 SGHAT and CDR2 FQDESV (reference sequence). The length of the CDR3 is 15 residues. DNA of the CDR3: TGTGCCAGCAGCTCCCGAGCCGGGCAGGGCACTGAAGCTTTCTTT. Translated, it gives CASSSRAGQGTEAFF.

This clonotype was recorded many times. The V gene is TRBV25-1, the J gene TRBJ2-3, with 8 positions matching TRBD2. The length of the CDR3 is 24 residues. Germline CDR1 MGHDK, CDR2 SYGVNS. V shed 6 bases, J shed 2 bases, and the junction held 34 bases outside the gene matches. CDR3 in DNA: TGTGCCAGCAGACCCTACCCCATTTCTGACGGGACGTGGGGCCCAGCGGGGGACACAGATACGCAGTATTTT. Encoded protein: CASRPYPISDGTWGPAGDTDTQYF. Full variable domain (remainder filled in from reference TRBV25-1 and TRBJ2-3): EADIYQTPRYLVIGTGKKITLECSQTMGHDKMYWYQQDPGMELHLIHYSYGVNSTEKGDLSSESTVSRIRTEHFPLTLESARPSHTSQYLCASRPYPISDGTWGPAGDTDTQYFGPGTRLTVL.

The rearrangement uses TRBV7-2 and TRBJ2-1, with D maybe TRBD2 (7 bases). The CDR3 sequence is 16 residues long. Looked up from germline, CDR1 is SGHTA and CDR2 is FQGNSA. V was pared by 1 base and J by 3 bases, with 13 bases between. The CDR3 loop is CASSLELGGRYNEQFF. The CDR3 DNA reads as TGTGCCAGCAGCTTAGAACTCGGGGGGCGCTACAATGAGCAGTTCTTC.

This clonotype showed up just a few times. The chain has TRBV30 and TRBJ1-2; perhaps TRBD1 as D (6 bases). The CDR3 consists of 12 residues. Looked up from germline, CDR1 is GTSNPN and CDR2 is SVGIG (reference sequence). Trimming removed 5 bases from V and 6 bases from J, with 13 bases in between. The CDR3 nucleotides read TGTGCCTGGTCCCCCCCAGGGGATGGCTACACCTTC. This gives the protein CAWSPPGDGYTF.

There are a few counts of this clonotype. V usage is TRBV29-1 and J usage is TRBJ1-1; D gene ambiguous. The CDR3 is 12 residues long. The germline CDR1 and CDR2 sequences are SQVTM and ANQGSEA. V was clipped by 5 bases and J by 5 bases, with 12 bases between them. CDR3 sequence: CSVQATETEAFF. In DNA form, the CDR3 reads TGCAGCGTTCAGGCAACGGAGACTGAAGCTTTCTTT.

The V gene is TRBV2, the J gene TRBJ2-5; 16 nucleotides agree with TRBD2. CDR3 length: 17 amino acids. Germline CDR1 SNHLY, CDR2 FYNNEI. With 6 bases clipped from V and 5 bases from J, the junction kept 9 bases outside the gene matches. This chain's CDR3 is CASRAGTSGGARETQYF. The CDR3 bases are TGTGCCAGCAGAGCCGGGACTAGCGGGGGGGCGCGGGAGACCCAGTACTTC.

The rearrangement links TRBV7-3 to TRBJ2-7; D remains ambiguous. The CDR3 covers 13 residues. The germline V gene encodes CDR1 SGHTA and CDR2 FQGTGA. Trimming cost V 7 bases and J 3 bases, with 13 bases left between them. The CDR3 bases are TGTGCCAGCATCCGAAGCAGGCTCTACGAGCAGTACTTC. It is translated as CASIRSRLYEQYF.

DNA for the CDR3: TGTGCCAGCTCCCAGGGAGTAGTCACTGAAGCTTTCTTT. It is translated as CASSQGVVTEAFF. This chain joins TRBV18 and TRBJ1-1, with D tentatively TRBD1 (5 bases). Germline V gene data show CDR1 as KGHSH and CDR2 as LQKENI. The CDR3 runs to 13 residues. V was shortened by 6 bases and J by 4 bases, with 12 bases between the two germline ends.